Sequencing of this T cell receptor beta chain was carried out in a study of yellow fever vaccine responses in identical twins (dated by TCRdb to the late 2010s). For the study in its entirety: In the study, vaccine-responding T cell clones were precisely tracked in identical twins.

Overall study results and their limits: The T cell response to vaccination in identical twins was reported by the authors to appear partly convergent and partly personalized.

Libraries were built with RT-PCR. Reads for this sample came from an Illumina HiSeq 2500. TCRdb redid the processing of the public reads, applying fastp at Q25 and MiXCR, and retained in-frame beta chains. Identical CDR3 protein sequences are pooled into one entry, listed with their most common genes and DNA. This sample comprises under 20,000 distinct CDR3 sequences, around 76% of them detected only once. The top ten clones comprise 2.5% of the sample. CDR1 and CDR2 (SGHNT, YENEEA) derive from the germline V gene. V and J are truncated by 1 base and 2 bases respectively, leaving an intervening sequence of 13 bases. Spanning cysteine to phenylalanine, the CDR3 consists of 16 amino acids. Only the CDR3 portion is preserved as DNA: 48 bases, with reading frame beginning at the first base. This clonotype showed up just a few times. The antigen it recognizes is unknown. Per-base qualities were not stored, and no clone one base away is much larger.

The receptor chain draws on TRBV11-3 and TRBJ2-3; possibly the D gene is TRBD1, per 6 matching bases. The sample was T cells from blood (PBMCs), unsorted or a sorted subset (not recorded which), taken before or after yellow fever vaccination (not recorded which). The source of this sequence is a woman in her late teens or twenties who received the yellow fever vaccine. Donor details come from another sample of the same person, matched by shared clones. The bases read TGTGCCAGCAGCTTAGGTCTTGGGGGCAACACAGATACGCAGTATTTT. Translated, this is CASSLGLGGNTDTQYF.